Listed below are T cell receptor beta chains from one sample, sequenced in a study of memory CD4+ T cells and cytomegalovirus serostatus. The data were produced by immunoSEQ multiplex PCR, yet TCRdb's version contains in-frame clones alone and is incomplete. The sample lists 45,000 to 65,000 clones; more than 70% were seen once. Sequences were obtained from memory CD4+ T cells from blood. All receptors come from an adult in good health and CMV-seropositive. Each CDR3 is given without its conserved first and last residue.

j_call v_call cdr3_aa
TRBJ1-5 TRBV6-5 ASSYSDSPNQPQH
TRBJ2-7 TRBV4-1 ASSLDRESSYEQY
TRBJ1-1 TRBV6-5 ASKFPNTEAF
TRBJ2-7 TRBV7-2 ASSLARGDEQY
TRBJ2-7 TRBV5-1 ASSAGQSFDEQY
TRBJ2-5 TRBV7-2 ASSPTPSEETQY
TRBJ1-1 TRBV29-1 SVGGLGQGEAF
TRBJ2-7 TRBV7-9 ASSIQRGRGEQY
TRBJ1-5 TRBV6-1 ACILMGSNQPQH
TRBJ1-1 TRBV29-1 SVTDGRGTEAF
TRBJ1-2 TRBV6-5 ATGTGRQGYT
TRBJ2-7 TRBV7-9 ASSLHYEQY
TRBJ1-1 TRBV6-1 ASSEAAGRITEAF
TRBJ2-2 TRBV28 ASSFPPPSGRADGELF
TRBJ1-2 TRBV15 ATSRDKDSLWAGYT
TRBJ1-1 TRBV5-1 ASTKLGDPNTEAF
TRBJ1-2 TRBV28 ASRPPGYRGYT
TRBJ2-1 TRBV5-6 ASSFYRGWFSVNEQF
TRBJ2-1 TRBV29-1 SSQNSAGNEQF
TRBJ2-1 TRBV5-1 ASGSQGSASSYNEQF
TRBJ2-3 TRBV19 ASTRRLAGAGGADTQY
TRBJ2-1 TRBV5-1 ASSPTGYNEQF
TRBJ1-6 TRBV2 ASSEGWSSYNSPLH
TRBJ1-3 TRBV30 AWSRPGDSGNTIY
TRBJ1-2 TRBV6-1 ASIWDRENGYT
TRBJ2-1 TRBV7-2 ASSFSTGVVNEQF
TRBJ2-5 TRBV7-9 ASSLLTGETQY
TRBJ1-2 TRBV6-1 ASSGQNYGYT
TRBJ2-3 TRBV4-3 ASSRGGGPSDTQY
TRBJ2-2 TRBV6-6 ASIAPRDWTTGELF
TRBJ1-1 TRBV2 ASSEVGHSNTEAF
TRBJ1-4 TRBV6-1 ASSGAGGWEKLF